This entry lists 15 T cell receptor beta chains sequenced from one sample in a study of graft-versus-host responses after intestinal transplantation. Antigen specificity for these receptors is unknown. Produced via immunoSEQ multiplex PCR; TCRdb's table is partial and in-frame only. The sample consists of 90,000 to 120,000 clones, 87% of them appearing once. Here the sequenced sample was unstimulated CD4+ T cells sorted from spleen or lymph node cells, taken before transplant. The receptors come from a human donor who was the organ donor for an intestinal transplant.

This rearrangement joins TRBV9 to TRBJ2-3; TRBD1 matches at 7 bases. Germline V CDR1 and CDR2: SGDLS, YYNGEE. V shed 0 bases and J 7 bases; nucleotides not matched to a gene: 11. CDR3 size: 16 residues. The CDR3 DNA reads as TGTGCCAGCAGCGTAGCTGGAGGATCAGGGGGAAATACGCAGTATTTT. Its translation is CASSVAGGSGGNTQYF.

The chain couples TRBV4-2 to TRBJ2-7, with 13 bases matching TRBD2. The germline V gene has CDR1 LGHNA and CDR2 YNFKEQ. The CDR3 covers 17 residues. After removal of 3 bases from V and 4 bases from J, the junction contained 9 bases not matched to a gene. CDR3 DNA: TGTGCCAGCAGCCAGAGGACTAGCGGGGGAACGAATTACGAGCAGTACTTC. This gives the protein CASSQRTSGGTNYEQYF.

This clone was seen a handful of times. The V gene is TRBV10-2, the J gene TRBJ2-1, with no clear D. The CDR3 length is 15 residues. Germline CDR1 is WSHSY and CDR2 is SAAADI. Trimming left V 5 bases short and J 0 bases short, with 11 bases between. The chain's CDR3 is CASSKALSSYNEQFF. The CDR3 DNA sequence: TGCGCCAGCAGTAAAGCGCTGAGCTCCTACAATGAGCAGTTCTTC.

The chain couples TRBV29-1 to TRBJ1-5; TRBD1 is a possible D gene (5 bases). The V gene's germline CDR1 is SQVTM and CDR2 ANQGSEA. Trimming took 8 bases from V and 2 from J, leaving 19 bases between them. CDR3 length equals 15 residues. The CDR3 coding sequence is TGCAGCATCCAAGTGGGGGGAGGGGGCAATCAGCCCCAGCATTTT. Translated: CSIQVGGGGNQPQHF.

Details on this clone: The junction departs from germline at one end; a sequencing error may be responsible. The CDR3 loop reads CSVGPQLQETQHF. As DNA, the CDR3 is TGCAGCGTTGGTCCCCAGCTCCAAGAGACCCAGCACTTC. The rearrangement joins TRBV29-1 to TRBJ2-5; D not certain. This CDR3 has 13 residues. CDR1 SQVTM and CDR2 ANQGSEA come from the germline V gene.

The rearrangement links TRBV4-1 to TRBJ1-5; D uncertain. The CDR3 is made up of 17 amino acids. Germline V gene lookup returns CDR1 MGHRA and CDR2 YSYEKL. Trimming stripped 2 bases from V and 2 bases from J, with 16 bases between. CDR3 sequence reads: CASSQTFEARGNQPQHF. In DNA, the CDR3 is TGCGCCAGCAGCCAAACGTTTGAAGCTAGGGGCAATCAGCCCCAGCATTTT.

The V call is TRBV1, the J call TRBJ2-1; no check of the table's D call, TRBD2, against the DNA was made. TRBV1 is flagged as a pseudogene. This CDR3 has 15 amino acids. As DNA, the CDR3 is TGCACCAGCAGTACGAAACGGGGGGCACGAAATGAGCAGTTCTTC. This encodes CTSSTKRGARNEQFF.

The rearrangement uses TRBV11-2 and TRBJ2-3; 10 nucleotides match TRBD2. CDR1 is SGHAT and CDR2 is FQNNGV in the germline V gene. Trimming removed 0 bases from V and 0 bases from J; junction bases left unmatched: 12. The CDR3 spans 20 residues. The CDR3 region is CASSLDRRIAGGASTDTQYF. The DNA for the CDR3 is TGTGCCAGCAGCTTAGATCGGAGGATAGCGGGGGGTGCTAGCACAGATACGCAGTATTTT.

The rearrangement joins TRBV5-5 to TRBJ2-6; TRBD2 matches 7 bases. The CDR3 covers 17 residues. In germline, CDR1 is SGHKS, CDR2 YYEKEE (reference sequence). Trimming removed 0 bases from V and 0 bases from J; junction bases left unmatched: 3. The CDR3 DNA reads as TGTGCCAGCAGCTTGGGGGTAGCGGGCTCTGGGGCCAACGTCCTGACTTTC. It encodes CASSLGVAGSGANVLTF.

The V and J genes are TRBV5-1 and TRBJ2-3, with D possibly being TRBD2 (5 bases). Per the germline V gene, CDR1 is SGHRS and CDR2 is YFSETQ. The V end was cut by 1 base, the J end by 2 bases, with 11 bases between. The CDR3 is made up of 15 amino acids. The CDR3: CASSLQQRITDTQYF. Written as DNA, the CDR3 is TGCGCCAGCAGCTTGCAGCAGCGGATCACAGATACGCAGTATTTT.

The rearrangement joins TRBV19 to TRBJ1-3; no firm D call. The V end was cut by 2 bases, the J end by 0 bases, with 5 bases between. Germline lookup yields CDR1 LNHDA and CDR2 SQIVND (reference sequence). The CDR3 loop spans 14 amino acids. CDR3 in DNA: TGTGCCAGTAGTATAAGGCACTCTGGAAACACCATATATTTT. Its translation: CASSIRHSGNTIYF.

The rearrangement uses TRBV19 and TRBJ1-6; TRBD1 is a possible D gene (5 bases). The V end was cut by 2 bases, the J end by 10 bases, with 12 bases between. This CDR3 is built from 14 residues. Germline-derived CDR1 and CDR2 are LNHDA and SQIVND (reference sequence). The CDR3 DNA reads TGTGCCAGTAGTATACAGGGTTCTGGATCACCCCTCCACTTT. It is translated as CASSIQGSGSPLHF.

J is TRBJ1-6 and V is TRBV6-1; no definite D call. CDR1 and CDR2 (germline): MNHNS, SASEGT. The CDR3 contains 16 residues. V lost 4 bases to trimming and J lost 6 bases, with 16 bases between them. DNA for the CDR3: TGTGCCAGCAGTGCGGAGGACCTGCGGGGTAATTCACCCCTCCACTTT. Its protein product is CASSAEDLRGNSPLHF.

The V and J genes are TRBV28 and TRBJ2-6, with D unresolved. This CDR3 comprises 16 residues. Germline loops: CDR1 MDHEN, CDR2 SYDVKM. The germline V and J ends were trimmed by 6 bases and 0 bases, with 12 bases remaining between them. For the CDR3, the DNA is TGTGCCAGCAGAGTACCTCGGGCCTCTGGGGCCAACGTCCTGACTTTC. The encoded protein is CASRVPRASGANVLTF.

This clone was seen a single time. The chain joins TRBV27 to TRBJ2-1; 12 bases map to TRBD2. J was trimmed by 7 bases and V by 1 base; bases with no gene match: 5. Germline V gene data show CDR1 as MNHEY and CDR2 as SMNVEV (reference sequence). There are 16 residues in the CDR3. The CDR3 sequence: CASSLLLAGGDNEQFF. CDR3 DNA sequence: TGTGCCAGCAGTTTATTACTAGCGGGAGGTGATAATGAGCAGTTCTTC.